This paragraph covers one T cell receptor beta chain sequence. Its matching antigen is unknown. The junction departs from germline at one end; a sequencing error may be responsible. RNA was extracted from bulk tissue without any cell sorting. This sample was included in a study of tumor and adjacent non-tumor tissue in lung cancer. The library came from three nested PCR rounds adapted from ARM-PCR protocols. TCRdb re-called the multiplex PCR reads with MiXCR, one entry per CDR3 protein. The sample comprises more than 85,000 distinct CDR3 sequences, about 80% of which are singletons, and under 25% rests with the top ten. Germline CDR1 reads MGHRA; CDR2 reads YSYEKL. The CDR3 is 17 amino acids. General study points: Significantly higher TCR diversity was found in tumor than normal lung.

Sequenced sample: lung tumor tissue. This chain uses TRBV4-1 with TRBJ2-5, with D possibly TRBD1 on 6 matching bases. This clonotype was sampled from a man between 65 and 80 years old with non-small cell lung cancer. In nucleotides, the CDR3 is TGCCCCAGCAGCCAAGATCCCTCGTGGGGGCAACAAGAGACCCAGTACTTC. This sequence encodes CPSSQDPSWGQQETQYF.